Presented here are 14 T cell receptor beta chains from one specimen sequenced in a study of OX40 agonist ivuxolimab in advanced cancers. The repertoire was sequenced with immunoSEQ multiplex PCR; TCRdb's copy has only in-frame clones and lacks some. The sample yields roughly 60,000 clones, around nine tenths seen once. Specimen: CD4+ or CD8+ T cells sorted from blood, collected in a trial of the OX40 agonist ivuxolimab. The receptor set was obtained from an adult with an advanced solid tumor such as melanoma, head and neck, liver or kidney cancer.

The gene calls are TRBV2 and TRBJ1-2; no firm D call. The V gene lost 6 bases and the J gene lost 3 bases, with 8 bases spanning the gap. Germline-derived CDR1 and CDR2 are SNHLY and FYNNEI. The CDR3 length is 12 residues. The DNA for the CDR3 is TGTGCCAGCAGCGGACCGGACTATGGCTACACCTTC. This codes for CASSGPDYGYTF.

The chain links TRBV10-3 to TRBJ1-1, with D perhaps matching TRBD1 (6 bases). There are 11 residues in the CDR3. The V end was cut by 3 bases, the J end by 12 bases, with 11 bases between. From germline, CDR1 is ENHRY and CDR2 SYGVKD. DNA of the CDR3: TGTGCCATCAGTGACCAGGGGCCAACTTTCTTT. Amino acid sequence: CAISDQGPTFF.

This clone was observed once. The chain combines TRBV5-1 with TRBJ2-5; tentatively, D is TRBD2 (6 bases). Trimming pared 0 bases from V and 5 bases from J, leaving 14 bases between. This CDR3 contains 15 residues. Per the germline V gene, CDR1 is SGHRS and CDR2 is YFSETQ. CDR3 loop: CASSLGFREAETQYF. In DNA form, the CDR3 reads TGCGCCAGCAGCTTGGGCTTCAGGGAGGCCGAGACCCAGTACTTC.

The V call is TRBV28, the J call TRBJ2-3; a possible D gene is TRBD2 (5 bases). The CDR3 extends over 14 amino acids. Deletions cut 6 bases from V and 5 bases from J, with 15 bases between. Germline assignment: CDR1 MDHEN and CDR2 SYDVKM. The CDR3 region has the DNA TGTGCCAGCAGCCAACCCACCGGGGAAGATACGCAGTATTTT. This gives the protein CASSQPTGEDTQYF.

The V call is TRBV6-1, the J call TRBJ2-3; D unresolved. CDR3 length: 16 residues. Trimming stripped 0 bases from V and 4 bases from J, with 14 bases between. CDR1 MNHNS and CDR2 SASEGT come from the germline V gene. The CDR3 reads CASSEAGEYMADTQYF. For the CDR3, the DNA is TGTGCCAGCAGTGAAGCTGGAGAATATATGGCAGATACGCAGTATTTT.

The rearrangement joins TRBV4-1 to TRBJ1-3; a weak D match, TRBD1 (5 bases). V lost 0 bases to trimming and J lost 4 bases, with 16 bases between them. The CDR3 length is 17 residues. CDR1 MGHRA and CDR2 YSYEKL come from the germline V gene. DNA for the CDR3: TGCGCCAGCAGCCAAGATGTCCCAGGGTCAGGAGGAAACACCATATATTTT. This gives the protein CASSQDVPGSGGNTIYF.

The chain employs TRBV28 and TRBJ1-2, with D possibly matching TRBD1 (6 bases). Germline assignment: CDR1 MDHEN and CDR2 SYDVKM. The V end was cut by 6 bases, the J end by 2 bases, with 16 bases between. This CDR3 is 15 amino acids long. DNA of the CDR3: TGTGCCAGCAGCCTTCCAGACAGGCCGAACTATGGCTACACCTTC. Protein sequence: CASSLPDRPNYGYTF.

The chain carries TRBV5-5 and TRBJ1-2; 7 positions match TRBD1. CDR1 is SGHKS, CDR2 YYEKEE, per germline (reference sequence). The V segment lost 5 bases and the J segment 6 bases; nucleotides outside the gene matches: 10. The CDR3 sequence is 14 residues long. CDR3 nucleotides: TGTGCCAGCAGAATGGAGCAGGGGGTAGATGGCTACACCTTC. Translating gives CASRMEQGVDGYTF.

This clone came up once. The V and J genes are TRBV9 and TRBJ2-7; TRBD2 is a possible D gene (6 bases). The CDR3 consists of 15 residues. Deletions cut 0 bases from V and 0 bases from J, with 10 bases between. CDR1 and CDR2 (germline): SGDLS, YYNGEE. The DNA of the CDR3 is TGTGCCAGCAGCGTAGGACTAGACAGCTCCTACGAGCAGTACTTC. Its protein is CASSVGLDSSYEQYF. The full variable domain, its missing parts supplied by reference TRBV9 and TRBJ2-7, is DSGVTQTPKHLITATGQRVTLRCSPRSGDLSVYWYQQSLDQGLQFLIQYYNGEERAKGNILERFSAQQFPDLHSELNLSSLELGDSALYFCASSVGLDSSYEQYFGPGTRLTVT.

The chain joins TRBV19 to TRBJ2-2; 9 nucleotides match TRBD1. The germline gives CDR1 LNHDA, CDR2 SQIVND (reference sequence). The CDR3 has 15 residues. With V trimmed by 4 bases and J by 5 bases, 5 bases remained unmatched. The CDR3 loop reads CASSTGTGRTGELFF. The CDR3 nucleotides read TGTGCCAGTAGTACCGGGACAGGGCGGACCGGGGAGCTGTTTTTT.

The rearrangement links TRBV7-2 to TRBJ2-3; TRBD2 might be the D (5 bases). With 5 bases removed from V and 5 bases from J, the gap between germline ends came to 11 bases. The V gene's germline CDR1 is SGHTA and CDR2 FQGNSA. The CDR3 has 13 amino acids. The DNA for the CDR3 is TGTGCCAGCAGCCCTGGACTTGGAGATACGCAGTATTTT. Translated: CASSPGLGDTQYF.

DNA for the CDR3: TGCAGCGCTACCCCCGAGCTAGGACTAGACTACGAGCAGTACTTC. It is translated as CSATPELGLDYEQYF. The gene calls are TRBV29-1 and TRBJ2-7; 7 nucleotides align to TRBD2. The V gene end was trimmed by 7 bases and the J gene end by 3 bases; junction bases not matched to a gene: 15. This CDR3 is built from 15 residues. Germline V gene data show CDR1 as SQVTM and CDR2 as ANQGSEA.

Here the CDR3 DNA reads TGCAGCGTTGCCCGGTCTAACTATGGCTACACCTTC. Its translation: CSVARSNYGYTF. This chain joins TRBV29-1 and TRBJ1-2; D is unresolved. The V end was cut by 4 bases, the J end by 0 bases, with 6 bases between. The length of the CDR3 is 12 residues. Germline loops: CDR1 SQVTM, CDR2 ANQGSEA.

The V call is TRBV9, the J call TRBJ2-5, with a possible D match to TRBD1 (5 bases). This CDR3 region has 15 residues. Trimming pared 0 bases from V and 7 bases from J, leaving 16 bases between. Germline lookup yields CDR1 SGDLS and CDR2 YYNGEE. CDR3 bases: TGTGCCAGCAGCGTAGAAGGCAGTCTGCAGGGGACCCAGTACTTC. Amino acids: CASSVEGSLQGTQYF. Together with reference TRBV9 and TRBJ2-5, the CDR3 gives the full variable domain: DSGVTQTPKHLITATGQRVTLRCSPRSGDLSVYWYQQSLDQGLQFLIQYYNGEERAKGNILERFSAQQFPDLHSELNLSSLELGDSALYFCASSVEGSLQGTQYFGPGTRLLVL.